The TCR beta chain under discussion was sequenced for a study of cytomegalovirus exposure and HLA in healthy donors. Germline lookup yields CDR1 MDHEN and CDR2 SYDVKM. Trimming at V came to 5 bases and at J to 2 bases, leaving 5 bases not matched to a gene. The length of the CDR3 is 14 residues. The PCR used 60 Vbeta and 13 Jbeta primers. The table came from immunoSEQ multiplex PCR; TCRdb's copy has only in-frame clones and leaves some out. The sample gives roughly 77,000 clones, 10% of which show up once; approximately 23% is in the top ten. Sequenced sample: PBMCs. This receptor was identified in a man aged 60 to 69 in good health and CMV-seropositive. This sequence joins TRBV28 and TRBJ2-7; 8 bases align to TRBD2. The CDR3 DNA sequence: TGTGCCAGCAGTAACCCGGGGGGGGCCTACGAGCAGTACTTC. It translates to CASSNPGGAYEQYF.